This T cell receptor (beta chain) emerged from a study of chemoradiotherapy in HPV16-positive cancers. Study as a whole: Candidate HPV-specific clones and shared TCR motifs came from a couple of HPV16-positive patients.

Measured with immunoSEQ multiplex PCR; TCRdb has only the in-frame clones, and not every one. The sample lists 10,000 to 15,000 clones, roughly 78% occurring once. Looked up from germline, CDR1 is MGHRA and CDR2 is YSYEKL. This CDR3 has 17 residues. V gave up 1 base and J gave up 5 bases; unmatched junction bases: 10. The specimen was collected from a patient who underwent chemoradiotherapy. The chain links TRBV4-1 to TRBJ2-3; 9 bases are a match to TRBD2. The clonotype was recovered from a human donor with HPV-associated anogenital cancer. This CDR3 reads CASSQVDMGLAGDTQYF. The CDR3, as DNA: TGCGCCAGCAGCCAAGTCGATATGGGACTAGCCGGAGATACGCAGTATTTT.